This is a list of T cell receptor beta chains from one sample in a study of human T cells and chemical hapten exposure. One entry per CDR3 protein results from TCRdb running MiXCR on the RACE reads. The sample has about 380,000 distinct CDR3 sequences, less than 6.5% seen once. Sample: whole blood, taken in connection with sensitization to the hapten diphenylcyclopropenone (DPC). These receptors all stem from a woman aged 45 to 65 with alopecia areata. Some clones in this sample may be carry-over from other donors' samples. CDR3s leave out the opening cysteine and the closing phenylalanine or tryptophan.

TRBV27,12,TRBJ2-3,ASRSPYLTDTQY
TRBV12-3/TRBV12-4,12,TRBJ2-3,ASTYSGGPDTQY
TRBV7-8,13,TRBJ2-5,ASSSTSGGFETQY
TRBV12-3/TRBV12-4,11,TRBJ1-5,ASSDREVQPQH
TRBV12-3/TRBV12-4,14,TRBJ2-2,ASSSPAGVFTGELF
TRBV29-1,13,TRBJ2-1,SVFHRQATGNGQF
TRBV6-1,13,TRBJ1-1,ASSEFHVPNTEAF
TRBV29-1,10,TRBJ2-1,SVGQGVNEQF
TRBV10-3,10,TRBJ1-1,AISEPEKPAF
TRBV5-4,14,TRBJ2-6,ASSLYRAGGANVLT
TRBV4-1,12,TRBJ2-7,ASSQAGQPYEQY
TRBV20-1,12,TRBJ1-1,SAKRAGVDTEAF
TRBV20-1,13,TRBJ1-1,SASPGGGSGTEAF
TRBV5-8,12,TRBJ1-1,ASSLQGGGGEAF
TRBV21-1,13,TRBJ2-1,ASRRSGQGGDEQF
TRBV7-2,15,TRBJ2-3,ASSLVASGTGTDTQY
TRBV5-1,12,TRBJ2-4,ASSLVGAKNIQY
TRBV4-1,17,TRBJ2-6,ASSQDRTGGASGANVLT
TRBV29-1,8,TRBJ2-1,SGSGGWEF
TRBV7-2,15,TRBJ2-1,ASSSQGWETGYNEQF
TRBV28,15,TRBJ1-5,ASSKGPAGVGNQPQH
TRBV20-1,13,TRBJ2-5,SARGVAGGQETQY
TRBV12-3/TRBV12-4,14,TRBJ2-6,ASTQGRASGANVLT
TRBV12-3/TRBV12-4,10,TRBJ1-3,ASFSGKHTIY
TRBV20-1,9,TRBJ1-1,SASRWTEAF
TRBV5-1,11,TRBJ2-5,ASSLGELKTQY
TRBV7-9,12,TRBJ1-2,ASRSGTGAYGYT
TRBV20-1,13,TRBJ2-3,SARSPSGRGDTQY
TRBV7-8,12,TRBJ2-5,ASSLAGSEETQY
TRBV30,11,TRBJ2-3,ANTGEGTDTQY
TRBV2,13,TRBJ2-3,ASRSTRSVADTQY
TRBV6-1,16,TRBJ2-3,ASSAAAAGGRGTDTQY
TRBV6-1,11,TRBJ1-1,ASSGAGVTEAF
TRBV12-3/TRBV12-4,13,TRBJ1-1,ASSLGQGARTEAF
TRBV29-1,12,TRBJ2-1,SGSGRLTYNEQF
TRBV9,11,TRBJ2-3,ASSVEREDTQY
TRBV9,16,TRBJ1-3,ASSVSGGSFSSGNTIY
TRBV6-5,11,TRBJ1-1,ASSPTSDTEAF
TRBV5-1,14,TRBJ1-5,ASSPMGQVVGQPQH
TRBV11-2,12,TRBJ2-5,ASSPGDGVGTQY
TRBV4-1,14,TRBJ1-4,ASSRLGRALNEKLF
TRBV13,12,TRBJ2-7,ASSRGTGGREQY
TRBV28,12,TRBJ2-7,ASSPRKASYEQY
TRBV3-1,15,TRBJ1-5,ASSQTLGDRVNQPQH
TRBV24-1,14,TRBJ2-1,ATSDSSWRTPNEQF